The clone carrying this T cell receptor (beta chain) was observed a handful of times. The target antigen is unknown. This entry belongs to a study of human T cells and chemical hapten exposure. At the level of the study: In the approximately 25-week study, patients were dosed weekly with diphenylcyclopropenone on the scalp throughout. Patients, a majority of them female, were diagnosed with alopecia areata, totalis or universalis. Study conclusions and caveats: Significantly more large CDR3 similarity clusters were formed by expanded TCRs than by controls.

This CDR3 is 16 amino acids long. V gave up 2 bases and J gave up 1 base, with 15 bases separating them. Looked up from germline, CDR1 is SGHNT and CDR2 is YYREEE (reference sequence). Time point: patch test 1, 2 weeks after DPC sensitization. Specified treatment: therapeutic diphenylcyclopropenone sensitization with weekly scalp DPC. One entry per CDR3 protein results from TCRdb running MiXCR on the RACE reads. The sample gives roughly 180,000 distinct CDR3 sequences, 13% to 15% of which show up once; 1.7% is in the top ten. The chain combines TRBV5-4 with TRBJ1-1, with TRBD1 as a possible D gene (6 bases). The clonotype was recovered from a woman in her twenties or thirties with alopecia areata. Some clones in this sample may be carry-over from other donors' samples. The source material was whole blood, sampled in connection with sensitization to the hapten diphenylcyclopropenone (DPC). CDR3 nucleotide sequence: TGTGCCAGCAGCTTATTTGGGGGGCAGCCGAACACTGAAGCTTTCTTT. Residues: CASSLFGGQPNTEAFF.